This TCR beta chain was identified in a study of CD8 T cells in ankylosing spondylitis. Study-wide results and limits: With a CD8+ phenotype, disease-linked clones were relatively rare in peripheral blood. Apparently characteristic of ankylosing spondylitis blood was a TCR beta motif (roughly eight highly homologous variants).

Germline V gives CDR1 SQVTM, CDR2 ANQGSEA. CDR3 length: 11 residues. V was pared by 6 bases and J by 4 bases, with 9 bases between. 5'-RACE, quantitative and with molecular barcodes, yielded the TCR beta libraries. TCRdb ran MiXCR on the 5' RACE reads and lists one entry per CDR3 protein. The top ten clones hold under 7.5% of a sample with some 240,000 distinct CDR3 sequences, around 9.2% of them seen once. This clonotype was observed many times. Its antigen is currently unknown. The TCR originated in a male donor with ankylosing spondylitis or in good health (not recorded which). The specimen was blood, either unsorted or a sorted T cell fraction (not recorded which). This sequence joins TRBV29-1 and TRBJ1-2; D gene unclear. CDR3 region: CSVDDGYGYTF. In DNA, the CDR3 is TGCAGCGTGGACGATGGCTATGGCTACACCTTC. Drawing the rest from reference TRBV29-1 and TRBJ1-2, the complete variable domain is SAVISQKPSRDICQRGTSLTIQCQVDSQVTMMFWYRQQPGQSLTLIATANQGSEATYESGFVIDKFPISRPNLTFSTLTVSNMSPEDSSIYLCSVDDGYGYTFGSGTRLTVV.